This is a list of T cell receptor beta chains from one sample in a study of blood T cell repertoires in COVID-19. Sequencing was performed with immunoSEQ multiplex PCR; in TCRdb, only in-frame clones are kept and a portion is missing. This repertoire shows approximately 270,000 clones, more than 80% found once; its top ten account for roughly 4.3%. Specimen: PBMCs or T cells enriched from blood (not recorded which). The receptors come from a woman in her thirties with acute COVID-19. Each CDR3 is given with its conserved first and last residue. The D gene is left open where the match is weak. Not every row has a clone size; where given, it reads once, few, many or a size class.

d_gene: .
abundance: .
v_gene: TRBV1
j_gene: TRBJ2-5
CDR3nt: TGCACCAGCAGCCACCCACCGGCCCGGACAGGGTGGTTGCAGTACTTC
CDR3aa: CTSSHPPARTGWLQYF

d_gene: .
abundance: .
v_gene: TRBV18
j_gene: TRBJ2-1
CDR3nt: TGTGCCAGCTCAACAGATGGGAATGAGCAGTTCTTC
CDR3aa: CASSTDGNEQFF

d_gene: TRBD2
abundance: .
v_gene: TRBV10-3
j_gene: TRBJ2-7
CDR3nt: TGTGCCACATGGGAGGACAATTTAGCGGGAACTTACGAGCAGTACTTC
CDR3aa: CATWEDNLAGTYEQYF

d_gene: TRBD1
abundance: .
v_gene: TRBV2
j_gene: TRBJ2-6
CDR3nt: TGTGCCAGCAGGGGACAGGGGACTGGGGCCAACGTCCTGACTTTC
CDR3aa: CASRGQGTGANVLTF

d_gene: .
abundance: .
v_gene: TRBV9
j_gene: TRBJ2-7
CDR3nt: TGTGCCAGCAGCGTAGACGGCGGGACGAAAACCCTCGAGCAGTACTTC
CDR3aa: CASSVDGGTKTLEQYF

d_gene: .
abundance: .
v_gene: TRBV5-5
j_gene: TRBJ2-7
CDR3nt: TGTGCCAGCAGCTTGCAGGACTCCCACTACGAGCAGTACTTC
CDR3aa: CASSLQDSHYEQYF

d_gene: .
abundance: .
v_gene: TRBV7-3
j_gene: TRBJ2-2
CDR3nt: TGTGCCAGCAAACTTAACTCCAACACCGGGGAGCTGTTTTTT
CDR3aa: CASKLNSNTGELFF

d_gene: TRBD1
abundance: .
v_gene: TRBV13
j_gene: TRBJ2-7
CDR3nt: TGTGCCAGCAGCTTAGACAGGGGGCCCGACGACTTCTACGAGCAGTACTTC
CDR3aa: CASSLDRGPDDFYEQYF

d_gene: .
abundance: .
v_gene: TRBV9
j_gene: TRBJ2-1
CDR3nt: TGTGCCAGCAGCGTAGGTGGCGGGCTGAATGAGCAGTTCTTC
CDR3aa: CASSVGGGLNEQFF

d_gene: TRBD1
abundance: .
v_gene: TRBV19
j_gene: TRBJ2-7
CDR3nt: TGTGCCAGTAGTATGAGACAGGGACCATACGAGCAGTACTTC
CDR3aa: CASSMRQGPYEQYF

d_gene: .
abundance: .
v_gene: TRBV19
j_gene: TRBJ2-7
CDR3nt: TGTGCCAGTAGTGTGGACGGGAGCTCCTACGAGCAGTACTTC
CDR3aa: CASSVDGSSYEQYF

d_gene: TRBD1
abundance: .
v_gene: TRBV7-3
j_gene: TRBJ2-3
CDR3nt: TGTGCCAGCAGCTTAGACAGGGAAGATACGCAGTATTTT
CDR3aa: CASSLDREDTQYF

d_gene: .
abundance: few
v_gene: TRBV6-5
j_gene: TRBJ2-3
CDR3nt: TGTGCCACCCGGTTCCCCCCAGGAGATACGCAGTATTTT
CDR3aa: CATRFPPGDTQYF

d_gene: TRBD1
abundance: .
v_gene: TRBV28
j_gene: TRBJ2-7
CDR3nt: TGTGCCAGCAGTTTATACAGGGGGCGCTACGAGCAGTACTTC
CDR3aa: CASSLYRGRYEQYF

d_gene: .
abundance: .
v_gene: TRBV12-3/TRBV12-4
j_gene: TRBJ1-1
CDR3nt: TGTGCCAGCAGTTTGGGGGGGGGCACTGAAGCTTTCTTT
CDR3aa: CASSLGGGTEAFF

d_gene: TRBD2
abundance: .
v_gene: TRBV14
j_gene: TRBJ2-1
CDR3nt: TGTGCCAGCAGCCAAGAAGGGCTAGCGGGGGGCTACAATGAGCAGTTCTTC
CDR3aa: CASSQEGLAGGYNEQFF

d_gene: TRBD2
abundance: .
v_gene: TRBV29-1
j_gene: TRBJ2-2
CDR3nt: TGCAGCGTTGTCGCCCTAGCGGGAGGGCTAACCGGGGAGCTGTTTTTT
CDR3aa: CSVVALAGGLTGELFF

d_gene: .
abundance: .
v_gene: TRBV28
j_gene: TRBJ1-2
CDR3nt: TGTGCCAGCAGGGGGGGGGAGACTAACTATGGCTACACCTTC
CDR3aa: CASRGGETNYGYTF

d_gene: TRBD1
abundance: .
v_gene: TRBV24-1
j_gene: TRBJ1-1
CDR3nt: TGTGCCACCAGTGATTCTCGTTCAGACAGGGGGAGGACTGAAGCTTTCTTT
CDR3aa: CATSDSRSDRGRTEAFF

d_gene: TRBD1
abundance: .
v_gene: TRBV19
j_gene: TRBJ2-1
CDR3nt: TGTGCCAGTAGCCCAGACGACAGGGTCGAGCAGTTCTTC
CDR3aa: CASSPDDRVEQFF

d_gene: .
abundance: .
v_gene: TRBV12-3/TRBV12-4
j_gene: TRBJ2-1
CDR3nt: TGTGCCAGCAGTTTATTCACTGACAATGAGCAGTTCTTC
CDR3aa: CASSLFTDNEQFF

d_gene: .
abundance: .
v_gene: TRBV6-5
j_gene: TRBJ2-7
CDR3nt: TGTGCCAGCAGTTACGGGACTGGGGGAACCTACGAGCAGTACTTC
CDR3aa: CASSYGTGGTYEQYF

d_gene: TRBD2
abundance: .
v_gene: TRBV15
j_gene: TRBJ2-1
CDR3nt: TGTGCCACAGCCGGGACTAGCAGGTTATATGAGCAGTTCTTC
CDR3aa: CATAGTSRLYEQFF

d_gene: .
abundance: .
v_gene: TRBV20-1
j_gene: TRBJ2-6
CDR3nt: TGCAGTGCTAGTCTGGCAGGGAAAGTATTCTCTGGGGCCAACGTCCTGACTTTC
CDR3aa: CSASLAGKVFSGANVLTF

d_gene: .
abundance: .
v_gene: TRBV2
j_gene: TRBJ2-2
CDR3nt: TGTGCCAGCAGTGAGGACGGGGTTAACACCGGGGAGCTGTTTTTT
CDR3aa: CASSEDGVNTGELFF

d_gene: TRBD1
abundance: .
v_gene: TRBV2
j_gene: TRBJ1-3
CDR3nt: TGTGCCAGCAGCCCACAGGGGGCCCCGGGAAACACCATATATTTT
CDR3aa: CASSPQGAPGNTIYF

d_gene: .
abundance: .
v_gene: TRBV27
j_gene: TRBJ1-5
CDR3nt: TGTGCCAGCAGTTCACCTGGGGCAGGGCAGCCCCAGCATTTT
CDR3aa: CASSSPGAGQPQHF

d_gene: .
abundance: .
v_gene: TRBV24-1
j_gene: TRBJ2-2
CDR3nt: TGTGCCACCAGTGATTTTAGGACACCCGGGGAGCTGTTTTTT
CDR3aa: CATSDFRTPGELFF

d_gene: .
abundance: .
v_gene: TRBV27
j_gene: TRBJ2-7
CDR3nt: TGTGCCAGCAGTTTATCAAGCGCCTACGAGCAGTACTTC
CDR3aa: CASSLSSAYEQYF

d_gene: TRBD1
abundance: .
v_gene: TRBV4-1
j_gene: TRBJ2-5
CDR3nt: TGCGCCAGCAGCCAAAGGGGGGACAGGCAAGAGACCCAGTACTTC
CDR3aa: CASSQRGDRQETQYF

d_gene: .
abundance: few
v_gene: TRBV30
j_gene: TRBJ1-1
CDR3nt: TGTGCCTGGAGTGTAAGAGGGAACACTGAAGCTTTCTTT
CDR3aa: CAWSVRGNTEAFF

d_gene: TRBD2
abundance: once
v_gene: TRBV10-3
j_gene: TRBJ2-7
CDR3nt: TGTGCCATCAGTGAGGGGGAGGGAGGTAGCGAGCAGTACTTC
CDR3aa: CAISEGEGGSEQYF

d_gene: .
abundance: .
v_gene: TRBV5-1
j_gene: TRBJ1-3
CDR3nt: TGCGCCAGCAGCTTGGACTCCTTAGGAAACACCATATATTTT
CDR3aa: CASSLDSLGNTIYF

d_gene: TRBD1
abundance: .
v_gene: TRBV19
j_gene: TRBJ2-1
CDR3nt: TGTGCCAGTAGTATGGGGACAGGGGGTTTCGATGAGCAGTTCTTC
CDR3aa: CASSMGTGGFDEQFF

d_gene: .
abundance: .
v_gene: TRBV27
j_gene: TRBJ2-1
CDR3nt: TGTGCCAGCAGTTTGGTCCTAGCGAACGAGCAGTTCTTC
CDR3aa: CASSLVLANEQFF

d_gene: .
abundance: .
v_gene: TRBV5-1
j_gene: TRBJ1-1
CDR3nt: TGCGCCAGCAGCTTGGTGGGACAAAGTTCCACTGAAGCTTTCTTT
CDR3aa: CASSLVGQSSTEAFF

d_gene: TRBD1
abundance: .
v_gene: TRBV2
j_gene: TRBJ1-4
CDR3nt: TGTGCCAGCAGTGGGGGTGAATTGCAGGGGGCGAAGGTAAAACTGTTTTTT
CDR3aa: CASSGGELQGAKVKLFF

d_gene: .
abundance: .
v_gene: TRBV9
j_gene: TRBJ2-2
CDR3nt: TGTGCCAGCAGCGTCGGGACTCCTACAACGCTAAACACCGGGGAGCTGTTTTTT
CDR3aa: CASSVGTPTTLNTGELFF

d_gene: .
abundance: .
v_gene: TRBV12-3/TRBV12-4
j_gene: TRBJ2-1
CDR3nt: TGTGCCAGCAGCCAGGGGATAGTACTTGAGCAGTTCTTC
CDR3aa: CASSQGIVLEQFF

d_gene: .
abundance: .
v_gene: TRBV4-3
j_gene: TRBJ2-3
CDR3nt: TGCGCCAGCAGCCAAGATAGGGGTGGGGCTAGCACAGATACGCAGTATTTT
CDR3aa: CASSQDRGGASTDTQYF

d_gene: TRBD2
abundance: once
v_gene: TRBV9
j_gene: TRBJ2-7
CDR3nt: TGTGCCAGCAGCGTAGTGGCGGGGGCCTACGAGCAGTACTTC
CDR3aa: CASSVVAGAYEQYF

d_gene: .
abundance: .
v_gene: TRBV5-1
j_gene: TRBJ2-3
CDR3nt: TGCGCCAGCAGAACGGGCCCCAAGGGGACAGATACGCAGTATTTT
CDR3aa: CASRTGPKGTDTQYF

d_gene: TRBD2
abundance: once
v_gene: TRBV19
j_gene: TRBJ2-1
CDR3nt: TGTGCCAGTAGTACAGCCGGGACTAGCACGAATGAGCAGTTCTTC
CDR3aa: CASSTAGTSTNEQFF

d_gene: TRBD2
abundance: .
v_gene: TRBV28
j_gene: TRBJ2-1
CDR3nt: TGTGCCAGCAGTTTAGTAAGCGGGAGCTCCTACAATGAGCAGTTCTTC
CDR3aa: CASSLVSGSSYNEQFF

d_gene: TRBD1
abundance: .
v_gene: TRBV7-8
j_gene: TRBJ1-1
CDR3nt: TGTGCCAGCAGCCCGGACAGGGAGGACACTGAAGCTTTCTTT
CDR3aa: CASSPDREDTEAFF

d_gene: .
abundance: .
v_gene: TRBV9
j_gene: TRBJ1-2
CDR3nt: TGTGCCAGCAGCGCAACTCTGGGGCAGGGGGGCTACACCTTC
CDR3aa: CASSATLGQGGYTF

d_gene: TRBD1
abundance: .
v_gene: TRBV3-1/TRBV3-2
j_gene: TRBJ2-7
CDR3nt: TGTGCCAGCAGCCCCGGGACAGGGGGCGTGAACGAGCAGTACTTC
CDR3aa: CASSPGTGGVNEQYF